This passage covers 9 T cell receptor beta chains from one sample sequenced in a study of tumor and adjacent non-tumor tissue in lung cancer. The library came from three nested PCR rounds adapted from ARM-PCR protocols. TCRdb independently ran MiXCR on the multiplex PCR reads; one entry per CDR3 protein. The sample includes tens of thousands of distinct CDR3 sequences, around 77% seen only once; the top ten take about a tenth. No cell sorting was done before RNA was extracted from the tissue. The sample comprised lung tumor tissue. The source is a woman in her 40s with non-small cell lung cancer.

Of note for this clonotype: A junction boundary mismatches the germline segment, possibly from a read error. The gene calls are TRBV20-1 and TRBJ2-3; a weak D match, TRBD2 (6 bases). The V gene's germline CDR1 is DFQATT and CDR2 SNEGSKA (reference sequence). This CDR3 is 15 amino acids long. The DNA of the CDR3 is TGTAGTGTTAGTGCCGTAGCGGATTTAACAGATACGCAGTATTTT. Encoded protein: CSVSAVADLTDTQYF.

The sample holds one count of this clonotype. A read error may account for a junction end that differs from germline. The chain combines TRBV9 with TRBJ2-5, with D possibly matching TRBD1 (5 bases). CDR3 length: 15 amino acids. Per germline, CDR1 SGDLS and CDR2 YYNGEE. CDR3 in amino acids: CVSSSLDGQQETQYF. In DNA form, the CDR3 reads TGTGTCAGCAGCTCCCTGGACGGACAACAAGAGACCCAGTATTTC.

This clonotype came up many times. The V and J genes are TRBV29-1 and TRBJ2-7, with D hard to call. V was shortened by 5 bases and J by 0 bases, with 26 bases between the two germline ends. Per germline, CDR1 SQVTM and CDR2 ANQGSEA. The CDR3 covers 18 residues. CDR3 coding DNA: TGCAGCGTTAGTTCGGGTCCCACAGCGTGGTCTTACTCCTACGAGCAGTACTTC. This sequence encodes CSVSSGPTAWSYSYEQYF.

Concerning this clonotype: The conserved closing phenylalanine or tryptophan is absent in this CDR3, likely reflecting a read error. Because the CDR3's place on the DNA is in doubt, the DNA is left out and the CDR3 is given as listed by TCRdb. The chain joins TRBV20-1 to TRBJ1-1; the listed D gene, TRBD1, was not tested against the DNA. The CDR3 sequence runs 16 residues, both termini included. CDR1 and CDR2 (germline): DFQATT, SNEGSKA (reference sequence). The CDR3 reads CSASKVLSGGHLEASI.

Notes on this clonotype: The CDR3 carries no conserved terminal phenylalanine or tryptophan, so it likely arises from a read error. The DNA is left out, because the CDR3 cannot be placed on it with certainty; the CDR3 is given as TCRdb lists it. The V and J genes are TRBV11-2 and TRBJ1-6; the table assigns TRBD1, which was not confirmed against the DNA. The CDR3 is 17 amino acids in total, end residues counted. Germline CDR1 SGHAT, CDR2 FQNNGV. The CDR3 loop reads CARSFTFGGALNSPLHL.

V is TRBV4-1 and J is TRBJ2-3; no clear D. The length of the CDR3 is 14 residues. CDR1 is MGHRA and CDR2 is YSYEKL in the germline V gene. The CDR3 DNA reads TGCAGCAGCAGCCATTCTTCTCGGGCAGATACGCAGTATTTT. Translation gives CSSSHSSRADTQYF.

Comments on this clonotype: This may be a read error: a much more frequent sequence differs by one nucleotide. This sequence joins TRBV14 and TRBJ2-1; D call uncertain. The CDR3 runs 13 residues. Germline V lookup: CDR1 SGHDN, CDR2 FVKESK. CDR3 amino acids: CVSSQGLPNEQFF. DNA of the CDR3: TGTGTCAGCAGCCAAGGTCTACCCAATGAGCAGTTCTTC. Supplemented by reference TRBV14 and TRBJ2-1, the full variable domain reads EAGVTQFPSHSVIEKGQTVTLRCDPISGHDNLYWYRRVMGKEIKFLLHFVKESKQDESGMPNNRFLAERTGGTYSTLKVQPAELEDSGVYFCVSSQGLPNEQFFGPGTRLTVL.

On this clonotype itself: A much more abundant neighbour one base away suggests this may be a read error. The rearrangement links TRBV7-9 to TRBJ1-2; no definite D call. The germline V gene encodes CDR1 SEHNR and CDR2 FQNEAQ (reference sequence). V was clipped by 1 base and J by 3 bases, with 15 bases between them. The CDR3 spans 16 residues. The CDR3 DNA follows: TGTGCCAGCAGCTTAGTTCCATGGCCCACGGACTATGGCTACACCTTC. Translation: CASSLVPWPTDYGYTF.

This clonotype was seen only once. A much larger clone lies one base from this, so it may be a read error. The chain links TRBV5-1 to TRBJ2-3; D not certain. Germline assignment: CDR1 SGHRS and CDR2 YFSETQ. The CDR3 extends over 14 amino acids. CDR3 sequence: CASILESITDTQYF. The CDR3 DNA reads as TGCGCCAGCATCTTGGAATCTATCACAGATACGCAGTATTTT.